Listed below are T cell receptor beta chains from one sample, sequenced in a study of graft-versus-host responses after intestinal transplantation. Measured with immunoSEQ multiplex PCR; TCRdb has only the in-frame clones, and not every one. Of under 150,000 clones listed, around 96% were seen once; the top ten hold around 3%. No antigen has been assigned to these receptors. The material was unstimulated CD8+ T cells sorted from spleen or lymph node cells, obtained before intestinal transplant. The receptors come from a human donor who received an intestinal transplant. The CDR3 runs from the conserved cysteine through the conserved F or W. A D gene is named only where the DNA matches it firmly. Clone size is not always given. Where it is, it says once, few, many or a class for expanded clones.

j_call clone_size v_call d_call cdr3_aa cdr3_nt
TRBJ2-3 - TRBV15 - CATSRVAALTSTDTQYF TGTGCCACCAGCAGAGTAGCGGCTTTGACTAGCACAGATACGCAGTATTTT
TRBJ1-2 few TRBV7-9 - CASSPLWSDYGYTF TGTGCCAGCAGCCCCCTCTGGTCTGACTATGGCTACACCTTC
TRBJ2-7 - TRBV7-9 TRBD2 CASSQEGGRGAYEQYF TGTGCCAGCAGCCAGGAGGGCGGGAGGGGCGCCTACGAGCAGTACTTC
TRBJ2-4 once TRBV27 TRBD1 CASSSDRDLAKNIQYF TGTGCCAGCAGTTCCGACAGGGACCTAGCCAAAAACATTCAGTACTTC
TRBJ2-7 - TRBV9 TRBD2 CASSPGGGYEQYF TGTGCCAGCAGCCCGGGGGGGGGCTACGAGCAGTACTTC
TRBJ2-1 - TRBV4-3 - CASSQDLANEQFF TGCGCCAGCAGCCAAGACCTGGCAAATGAGCAGTTCTTC
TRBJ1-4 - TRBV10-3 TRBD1 CAISDQIRQGDEKLFF TGTGCCATCAGCGATCAGATTAGACAGGGAGATGAAAAACTGTTTTTT
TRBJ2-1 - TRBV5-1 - CASSLFRGESSYNEQFF TGCGCCAGCAGCTTGTTCCGAGGGGAGAGCTCCTACAATGAGCAGTTCTTC
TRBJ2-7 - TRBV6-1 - CASSEAVEGTYEQYF TGTGCCAGCAGTGAAGCGGTAGAAGGGACCTACGAGCAGTACTTC
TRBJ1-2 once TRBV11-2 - CASTPGWGYYGYTF TGTGCCAGCACCCCAGGGTGGGGCTACTATGGCTACACCTTC
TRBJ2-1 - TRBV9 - CASSVDGSGYHNEQFF TGTGCCAGCAGCGTAGACGGTAGCGGATACCACAATGAGCAGTTCTTC
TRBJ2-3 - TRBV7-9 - CASSLEGLSTDTQYF TGTGCCAGCAGCTTAGAGGGTTTAAGCACAGATACGCAGTATTTT
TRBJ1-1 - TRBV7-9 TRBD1 CASSAQQTGYPEAFF TGTGCCAGCAGCGCGCAACAGACAGGGTATCCTGAAGCTTTCTTT
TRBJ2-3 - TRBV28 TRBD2 CASSIPLERLAGYPTDTQYF TGTGCCAGCAGTATCCCGTTGGAGAGGCTAGCGGGCTACCCCACAGATACGCAGTATTTT
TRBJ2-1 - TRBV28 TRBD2 CASTLSGRAYNEQFF TGTGCCAGCACCCTGAGCGGGAGAGCTTACAATGAGCAGTTCTTC
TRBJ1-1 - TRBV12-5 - CASGLVLTGGSLNTEAFF TGTGCTAGTGGTTTGGTCCTCACGGGGGGATCTTTGAACACTGAAGCTTTCTTT
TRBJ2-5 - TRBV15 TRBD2 CATSGREGLVETQYF TGTGCCACCAGCGGACGGGAGGGCCTCGTAGAGACCCAGTACTTC
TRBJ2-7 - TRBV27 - CASSLTPLVGSYEQYF TGTGCCAGCAGTTTAACTCCCCTTGTTGGCTCCTACGAGCAGTACTTC
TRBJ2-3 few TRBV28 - CASTPSRVTTDTQYF TGTGCCAGCACCCCCTCGAGGGTTACCACAGATACGCAGTATTTT
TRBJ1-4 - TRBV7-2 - CASSLVPGGTGEKLFF TGTGCCAGCAGCTTAGTTCCCGGGGGAACCGGCGAAAAACTGTTTTTT
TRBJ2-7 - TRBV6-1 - CASIDPLGGYEQYF TGTGCCAGCATTGACCCCTTGGGGGGCTACGAGCAGTACTTC
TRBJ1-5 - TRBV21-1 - CASSKADRGLSQPQHF TGTGCCAGCAGCAAAGCAGACAGGGGGTTATCTCAGCCCCAGCATTTT
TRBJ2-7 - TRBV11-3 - CASSSLGEEQYF TGTGCCAGCAGCTCCTTGGGGGAGGAGCAGTACTTC
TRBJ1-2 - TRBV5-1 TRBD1 CASSVTGSDGYTF TGCGCCAGCAGCGTGACAGGGTCGGATGGCTACACCTTC
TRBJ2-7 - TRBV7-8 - CASSLGPSGPSYEQYF TGTGCCAGCAGCTTAGGGCCCAGCGGCCCCTCCTACGAGCAGTACTTC
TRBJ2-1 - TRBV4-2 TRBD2 CASSQERPSGILDEQFF TGTGCCAGCAGCCAAGAGAGGCCTAGCGGGATCCTCGATGAGCAGTTCTTC
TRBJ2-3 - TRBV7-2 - CASSPTQTLAPQRDTQYF TGTGCCAGCAGCCCAACCCAAACTCTAGCGCCCCAACGGGATACGCAGTATTTT
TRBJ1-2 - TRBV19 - CASSPAEANYGYTF TGTGCCAGTAGTCCAGCGGAAGCTAACTATGGCTACACCTTC
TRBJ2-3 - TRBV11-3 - CASSLAGVPTDTQYF TGTGCCAGCAGCTTAGCGGGCGTCCCCACAGATACGCAGTATTTT
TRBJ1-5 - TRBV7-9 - CASSLGQSNQPQHF TGTGCCAGCAGCTTAGGGCAGAGCAATCAGCCCCAGCATTTT
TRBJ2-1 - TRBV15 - CATSRDSYNEQFF TGTGCCACCAGCAGAGACAGCTACAATGAGCAGTTCTTC
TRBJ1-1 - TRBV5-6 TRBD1 CASSWTGDRYAFF TGTGCCAGCAGCTGGACAGGGGATAGGTATGCTTTCTTT
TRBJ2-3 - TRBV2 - CASTTDTQYF TGTGCCTCCACCACAGATACGCAGTATTTT
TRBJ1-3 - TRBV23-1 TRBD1 CASSQSGNRDRVGNTIYF TGCGCCAGCAGTCAATCCGGTAATAGGGACAGGGTTGGAAACACCATATATTTT
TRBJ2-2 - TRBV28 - CASSHGLYTGELFF TGTGCCAGCAGTCACGGACTTTACACCGGGGAGCTGTTTTTT
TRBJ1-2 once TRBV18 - CASSPLHGRGNYGYTF TGTGCCAGCTCACCATTACACGGAAGGGGTAACTATGGCTACACCTTC
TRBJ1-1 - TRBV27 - CASSLLGVRSTEAFF TGTGCCAGCAGTTTATTGGGGGTGAGGTCCACTGAAGCTTTCTTT
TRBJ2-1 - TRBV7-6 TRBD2 CASSSSGLAGSDEQFF TGTGCCAGCAGCTCTTCAGGACTAGCGGGATCGGATGAGCAGTTCTTC
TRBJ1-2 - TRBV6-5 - CASSYSGRDDYGYTF TGTGCCAGCAGTTACTCGGGCAGGGACGACTATGGCTACACCTTC
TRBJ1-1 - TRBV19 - CASSLQGTEAFF TGTGCCAGTAGTCTACAGGGCACTGAAGCTTTCTTT
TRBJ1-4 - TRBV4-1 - CASSQEWEANEKLFF TGTGCCAGCAGCCAAGAGTGGGAGGCCAATGAAAAACTGTTTTTT
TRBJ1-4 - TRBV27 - CASSYLGSTLGELFF TGTGCCAGCAGTTACCTCGGGAGCACCCTAGGGGAACTGTTTTTT
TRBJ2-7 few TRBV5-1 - CASSLDRYEQYF TGCGCCAGCAGCTTGGATCGTTACGAGCAGTACTTC
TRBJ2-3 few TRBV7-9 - CASSPSTAATDTQYF TGTGCCAGCAGCCCCTCAACGGCGGCCACAGATACGCAGTATTTT
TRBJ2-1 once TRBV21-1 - CASSKGAPWKFF TGTGCCAGCAGCAAAGGGGCTCCGTGGAAGTTCTTC
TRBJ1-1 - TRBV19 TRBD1 CASSIDLAGGTEAFF TGTGCCAGTAGTATAGATCTGGCAGGGGGCACTGAAGCTTTCTTT
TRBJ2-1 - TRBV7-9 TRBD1 CASSLAQGAYNEQFF TGTGCCAGCAGCTTAGCACAGGGGGCGTACAATGAGCAGTTCTTC
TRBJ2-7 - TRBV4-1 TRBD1 CASSQGQETYEQYF TGCGCCAGCAGCCAGGGACAGGAGACCTACGAGCAGTACTTC
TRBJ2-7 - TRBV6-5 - CASGLSYEQYF TGTGCCAGCGGGTTGAGCTACGAGCAGTACTTC
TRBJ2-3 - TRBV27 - CASSSTYFNTDTQYF TGTGCCAGCAGTTCCACCTACTTTAACACAGATACGCAGTATTTT
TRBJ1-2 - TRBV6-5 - CASSYLTTGPKGYTF TGTGCCAGCAGTTACCTTACCACAGGGCCGAAAGGCTACACCTTC
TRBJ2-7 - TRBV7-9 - CAGSLEQGGYEQYF TGTGCCGGCAGCTTAGAGCAGGGGGGCTACGAGCAGTACTTC
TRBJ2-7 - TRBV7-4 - CASSLGAGEPYEQYF TGTGCCAGCAGCCTGGGGGCGGGAGAGCCCTACGAGCAGTACTTC